The 6 T cell receptor beta chains in this list originate from one sample, sequenced in a study of T cells in Graves' hyperthyroidism and ophthalmopathy. From RNA transcripts, TCR beta CDR3 regions were amplified. First-round RT-PCR with HTBI primers amplified the TCR CDR3 region. TCRdb used MiXCR to reprocess the multiplex PCR reads, holding one entry per CDR3 protein. This table holds about 680,000 distinct CDR3 sequences, roughly a third found once. The specimen was blood. These receptors originate from a middle-aged woman with Graves' hyperthyroidism.

The CDR3 DNA follows: TGTGCCAGCAGCGATTACAGGGGGCTGGCGACTGAAGCTTTCTTT. Translated, it gives CASSDYRGLATEAFF. The chain links TRBV7-9 to TRBJ1-1; 9 positions agree with TRBD1. Trimming cost V 5 bases and J 5 bases; bases outside gene matches: 9. Germline CDR1 reads SEHNR; CDR2 reads FQNEAQ (reference sequence). The CDR3 contains 15 residues.

CDR3 sequence reads: CASSPQLFYGYTF. CDR3 bases: TGTGCCAGCAGTCCACAGCTCTTCTATGGCTACACCTTC. This chain connects TRBV28 to TRBJ1-2; D is uncertain. Germline lookup yields CDR1 MDHEN and CDR2 SYDVKM. Trimming removed 5 bases at V and 4 bases at J, with 11 bases between. The CDR3 sequence is 13 residues long.

This clonotype came up many times. The gene calls are TRBV20-1 and TRBJ1-1, with D possibly matching TRBD1 (6 bases). Germline CDR1 and CDR2: DFQATT and SNEGSKA (reference sequence). The V end lost 3 bases, the J end lost 3 bases, and 11 bases lay between the germline ends. The CDR3 consists of 13 residues. CDR3 sequence: CSARRDIYTEAFF. DNA for the CDR3: TGCAGTGCTAGGAGGGACATCTACACTGAAGCTTTCTTT.

Details on this clonotype: A read error may be the cause here, since a much bigger clone is one base away. This rearrangement joins TRBV10-3 to TRBJ2-7, with 8 bases lining up with TRBD2. The germline V gene encodes CDR1 ENHRY and CDR2 SYGVKD. Germline trimming cut 10 bases from V and 5 bases from J; bases unmatched to any gene: 16. The CDR3 covers 15 residues. CDR3 protein: CATGTGGRPVHEQYF. CDR3 coding DNA: TGTGCCACCGGGACTGGCGGGAGGCCCGTCCACGAGCAGTACTTC.

This clonotype occurred a few times. The chain employs TRBV10-3 and TRBJ1-4; D might be TRBD1 (6 bases). This CDR3 has 13 amino acids. In germline, CDR1 is ENHRY, CDR2 SYGVKD. Trimming took 3 bases from V and 7 from J, leaving 9 bases between them. The CDR3 coding sequence is TGTGCCATCAGTGAAAGGGGGGGTGAAAAACTGTTTTTT. As protein: CAISERGGEKLFF.

The chain uses TRBV20-1 and TRBJ2-2, with a tentative D call TRBD1 (5 bases). Germline CDR1 DFQATT, CDR2 SNEGSKA (reference sequence). The CDR3 is 11 residues long. Trimming stripped 2 bases from V and 8 bases from J, with 6 bases between. The CDR3 region has the DNA TGCAGTGCTAGACGACAGGGGGAGCTGTTTTTT. It is translated as CSARRQGELFF.